The present T cell receptor beta chain was sequenced within a study of PD-1 blockade in classical Hodgkin lymphoma. Study background: Nivolumab dosing for patients was 3 mg/kg, administered intravenously every 2 weeks. Overall study results and limits: Newly diagnosed patients had diversity similar to the baseline diversity of complete responders. The origin of the repertoire differences remains undefined, with disease activity or prior therapy as possible causes.

Trimming took off 2 bases at V and 6 bases at J, with 11 bases between the two ends. CDR1 MGHRA and CDR2 YSYEKL come from the germline V gene. This CDR3 region has 13 residues. Concerning this clone itself: Its antigen is still unknown.

Data came from immunoSEQ multiplex PCR; TCRdb stores just in-frame clones and leaves some out. The table shows a few thousand clones, with 71% occurring only once. Exposure to brentuximab vedotin varied, and each patient had relapsed following autologous stem cell transplantation. CD8+ T cell isolation from thawed PBMCs was performed by magnetic negative selection. This clonotype originated in a human donor with classical Hodgkin lymphoma. This specimen consisted of CD8+ T cells from blood, obtained at baseline. The chain has TRBV4-1 and TRBJ2-7, with D unclear. CDR3 nucleotide sequence: TGCGCCAGCAGCCAACAGACATGGGCCGAGCAGTACGTC. Protein sequence: CASSQQTWAEQYV.